This TCR beta chain emerged from a study of cytomegalovirus exposure and HLA in healthy donors. Study conclusions and caveats: Previously analyzed data showed that most TCR beta V segments were productive at a frequency of about 87% or about 30%. Later on, an analysis showed TCR association rates differing by HLA locus, with DRB1 the most and HLA-C the fewest. 87-base-pair reads could not separate some V segments, including TRBV6-2 and TRBV6-3. Published work reported that the classifier diagnosed cytomegalovirus status with high specificity and sensitivity.

This CDR3 is built from 14 residues. V trimming: 1 base; J trimming: 6 bases; junction bases outside the gene matches: 5. Germline CDR1 is SGHRS and CDR2 is YFSETQ. This clone was found once. Its antigen is still unknown. Primers for the PCR totalled 60 Vbeta and 13 Jbeta. Using immunoSEQ multiplex PCR, the repertoire was profiled, and TCRdb retains in-frame clones only, with some absent. The repertoire includes about 160,000 clones, 70% to 85% of them detected once, and roughly 2% sits in the top ten. The sequence came from a man between 45 and 60 years old in good health and CMV-seropositive. J is TRBJ2-3 and V is TRBV5-1; 7 bases line up with TRBD1. Sequencing used PBMCs. CDR3 residues: CASSLTTGLDTQYF. CDR3 in DNA: TGCGCCAGCAGCTTGACGACAGGGTTGGATACGCAGTATTTT.